This T cell receptor beta chain was found in a study of CD8+CD57+ T cells in acquired aplastic anemia. Study information: When averaged, DNA from sorted CD4+ and CD8+ cells came to approximately 3.2 ug. Points from the study as a whole: In common between the patients and the controls were more than 25 CD8+ CDR3 sequences. A significant difference in CD8+ Simpson's diversity between patients and controls was not found.

Germline loops: CDR1 SGHTA, CDR2 FQGNSA. CDR3 length: 16 residues. Trimming pared 2 bases from V and 8 bases from J, leaving 18 bases between. Researchers used genomic DNA as the template to profile TCR beta VDJ and CDR3. TCRdb re-called the reads through MiXCR, storing one row per CDR3 protein. The sample shows approximately 380,000 distinct CDR3 sequences, about two thirds of them seen only once. The table lists this clonotype with many counts. Its antigen remains unidentified. The chain couples TRBV7-2 to TRBJ1-4; D is unresolved. What was sequenced was sorted CD4+, CD8+, or CD8+CD57+ T cells (not recorded which) from PBMCs. The sequence was collected from a human donor in good health, serving as a control. The CDR3 sequence: CASSLYPAASFEKLFF. The DNA of the CDR3 is TGTGCCAGCAGCTTATACCCCGCAGCCAGTTTCGAAAAACTGTTTTTT.